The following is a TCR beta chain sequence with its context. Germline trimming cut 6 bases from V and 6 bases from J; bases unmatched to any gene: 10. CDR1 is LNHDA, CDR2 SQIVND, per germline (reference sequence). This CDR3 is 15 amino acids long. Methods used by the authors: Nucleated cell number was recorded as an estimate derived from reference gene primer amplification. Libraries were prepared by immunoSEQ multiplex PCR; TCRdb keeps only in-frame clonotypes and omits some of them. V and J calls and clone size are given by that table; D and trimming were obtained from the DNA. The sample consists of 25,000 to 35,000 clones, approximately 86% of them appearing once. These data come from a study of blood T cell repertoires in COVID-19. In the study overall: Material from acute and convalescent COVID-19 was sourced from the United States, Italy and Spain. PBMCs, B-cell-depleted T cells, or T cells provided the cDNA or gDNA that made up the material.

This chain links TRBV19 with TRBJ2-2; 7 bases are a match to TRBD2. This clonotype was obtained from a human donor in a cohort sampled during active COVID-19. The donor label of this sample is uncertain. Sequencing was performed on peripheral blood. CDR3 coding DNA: TGTGCCAGTAGGAAAAGCGGGATCGTATCCGGGGAGCTGTTTTTT. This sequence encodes CASRKSGIVSGELFF.